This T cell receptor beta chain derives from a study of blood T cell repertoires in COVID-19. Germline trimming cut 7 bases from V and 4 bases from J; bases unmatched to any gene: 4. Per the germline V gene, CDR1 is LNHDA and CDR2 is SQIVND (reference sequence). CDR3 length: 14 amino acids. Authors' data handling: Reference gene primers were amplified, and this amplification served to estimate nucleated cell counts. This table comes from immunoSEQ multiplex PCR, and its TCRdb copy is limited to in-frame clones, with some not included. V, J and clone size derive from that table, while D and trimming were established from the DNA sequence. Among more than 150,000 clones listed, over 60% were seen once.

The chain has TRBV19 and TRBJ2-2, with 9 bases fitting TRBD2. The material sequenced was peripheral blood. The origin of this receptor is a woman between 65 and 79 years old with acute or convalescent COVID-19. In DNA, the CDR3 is TGTGCCAGTACGCTAGCGGGACTCACCGGGGAGCTGTTTTTT. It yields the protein CASTLAGLTGELFF.